The present T cell receptor beta chain was sequenced within a study of OX40 agonist ivuxolimab in advanced cancers. Across the study: Dose-escalation patients were diagnosed with hepatocellular carcinoma, melanoma, renal cell cancer or head and neck cancer.

Clones were read by immunoSEQ multiplex PCR, and TCRdb kept only the in-frame ones, dropping some. The sample has over 30,000 clones, around 83% seen once. Findings and caveats of the study: At 0.1 to 3.0 mg/kg, CD4+ and CD8+ blood T cells expanded clonally by week 6.

As for this clone: Its cognate antigen is unknown.

The sequenced sample was CD4+ or CD8+ T cells sorted from blood, obtained in a trial of the OX40 agonist ivuxolimab. This receptor was taken from an adult with an advanced solid tumor such as melanoma, head and neck, liver or kidney cancer.

In DNA, the CDR3 is TGTGCCAGCAGCTCCCCCGGCGGAAACACCATATATTTT. Its protein is CASSSPGGNTIYF. The chain joins TRBV5-6 to TRBJ1-3; D unclear. Germline loops: CDR1 SGHDT, CDR2 YYEEEE. V lost 3 bases to trimming and J lost 4 bases, with 8 bases between them. The CDR3 extends over 13 amino acids.